The 29 T cell receptor delta chains below come from one sample, sequenced in a study of γδ T cells in repeated Plasmodium falciparum infection. TCRdb called clones anew from the multiplex PCR reads with CATT. The sample includes roughly 90,000 delta-chain clones, 0.75% to 1% of them seen just once. Gammadelta T cells were flow-sorted from PBMC into Vgamma9/Vdelta2+ and Vdelta2-negative populations for bulk analysis. The sequenced sample consisted of gamma-delta T cells from blood. All receptors come from a pool of human donors (malaria-infected and uninfected, not separated).

This clone was counted between two and nine times. TCRdb's protein, taken from a much larger clone, differs from this DNA's translation at residue 5, likely owing to a read error; the protein displayed comes from the DNA. The rearrangement links TRDV1 to TRDJ1, with D perhaps matching TRDD3 (5 bases). The J gene was missing in TCRdb and was found by matching the end of the DNA to germline. Germline CDR1 reads TSWWSYY; CDR2 reads QGS. With 4 bases removed from V and 3 bases from J, the gap between germline ends came to 24 bases. The CDR3 has 18 residues. The DNA for the CDR3 is TGTGCTCTTGGGGGACTTAAACCGCCTTGGGCGGGGGCCGATAAACTCATCTTT. Protein: CALGGLKPPWAGADKLIF.

This clone was found a few times. TCRdb assigns this DNA the protein of a much larger clone, which departs from its translation at residue 15; this likely reflects a read error, and the protein shown comes from translating the DNA. The rearrangement joins TRDV1 to TRDJ1, with TRDD2 matching 7 bases. With V trimmed by 0 bases and J by 0 bases, 28 bases remained unmatched. The CDR3 totals 24 residues. CDR1 and CDR2 from the germline V gene are TSWWSYY and QGS. CDR3: CALGELGFLLPRRFPGRNTDKLIF. The CDR3 coding sequence is TGTGCTCTTGGGGAACTCGGTTTCTTACTTCCTAGACGATTCCCGGGGCGAAACACCGATAAACTCATCTTT.

This clone was seen at least ten times. The chain employs TRDV1 and TRDJ1, with 7 bases aligning to TRDD3. This CDR3 is built from 20 residues. Trimming removed 2 bases from V and 4 bases from J; junction bases left unmatched: 22. The germline gives CDR1 TSWWSYY, CDR2 QGS. The CDR3 loop is CALGENPTTHGGGKIDKLIF. CDR3 coding DNA: TGTGCTCTTGGGGAAAATCCAACGACCCATGGGGGAGGAAAGATCGATAAACTCATCTTT.

In regard to this clone: This DNA's translation differs at residue 22 from TCRdb's protein, which comes from a much larger clone; a read error is likely, and the protein shown is translated from the DNA. TRDV1 is the V gene, and the J gene was not called; no DNA check was done on the table's D call, TRDD3. Germline CDR1 and CDR2: TSWWSYY and QGS. CDR3 size: 23 residues. The CDR3 sequence: CALGEFRRPSYRVGLLYTDKLTF. CDR3 coding DNA: TGTGCTCTTGGGGAATTCCGGCGGCCTTCCTATCGTGTCGGGCTACTCTACACCGATAAACTCACCTTT.

There are a few counts of this clone. With only one base between it and a far larger clone, this is likely a read error. Different DNA sequences within this sample yield the same CDR3. The gene calls are TRDV1 and TRDJ1, with 9 nucleotides matching TRDD3. The germline CDR1 and CDR2 sequences are TSWWSYY and QGS. CDR3 length: 17 residues. CDR3 DNA: TGTGCTCTTGGAAAAGGTGAAGGCTGGGGGATTTGCGATAAACTCATCTTC. Protein sequence: CALGKGEGWGICDKLIF.

This clone was observed a handful of times. The amino acid sequence in TCRdb belongs to a much larger clone and departs from this DNA's translation at residue 16, likely a sequencing read error; the sequence shown is translated from the DNA. The J gene is TRDJ1, the V gene TRDV1; D unresolved. The J gene, missing from TCRdb, was assigned here through DNA to germline matching. Germline loops: CDR1 TSWWSYY, CDR2 QGS. The CDR3 spans 19 residues. The CDR3 is CALGSQGVATPLSTDRLIF. CDR3 DNA sequence: TGTGCTCTTGGGTCCCAGGGAGTGGCTACTCCCCTGTCTACCGATAGACTCATCTTT.

On this clone: A far larger clone is one base from this, pointing to a likely read error. At the DNA level, this CDR3 is encoded by other sequences in the same sample as well. The V gene is TRDV1; the J gene was not called; the table names TRDD3, a call not compared with the DNA. Germline CDR1 is TSWWSYY and CDR2 is QGS. This CDR3 has 16 residues. The DNA for the CDR3 is TGTGCTCTTGGGGAACAACCTACCCTGTACACCGATAAGCTCATCTTT. Protein sequence: CALGEQPTLYTDKLIF.

As for this clone: This sequence is one base from a far larger clone and is likely a read error. Distinct nucleotide sequences in the sample also encode this CDR3. This chain uses TRDV2 with TRDJ1; D might be TRDD3 (6 bases). CDR1 and CDR2 from the germline V gene are GEAIGNYY and EKD. This CDR3 is 14 amino acids long. CDR3 in DNA: TGTGCCTGTGACCCTATACTGGGTGATGATAAACTCATCTTC. It yields the protein CACDPILGDDKLIF.

A note on this clone: TCRdb shows a much larger clone's protein in place of this DNA's translation, and the two differ at residue 14, likely through a read error; the protein shown is translated from the DNA. The chain uses TRDV1 and TRDJ1; unclear D gene. TCRdb records no J gene; here it was assigned by comparing the DNA to germline. Germline CDR1 and CDR2: TSWWSYY and QGS. The CDR3 contains 18 residues. The CDR3, as DNA: TGTGCTCTTGGGGAAGTGTACCCGCGGGAATCGTACACCAATAAACTCATCTTT. This codes for CALGEVYPRESYTNKLIF.

There are many counts of this clone. With a far larger clone one base away, a read error is the likely cause. The same CDR3 is also encoded by other DNA sequences in this sample. The gene calls are TRDV1 and TRDJ1; TRDD3 might be the D (5 bases). Germline V gene lookup returns CDR1 TSWWSYY and CDR2 QGS. The CDR3 has 12 residues. The CDR3: CALGEQYDKLIF. CDR3 in DNA: TGTGCTCTCGGGGAACAGTACGATAAACTCATCTTT.

On this clone: The protein given by TCRdb reflects a much larger clone and differs at residue 12 from this DNA's translation, likely from a read error; the protein shown is the DNA's translation. The rearrangement links TRDV1 to TRDJ1, with 7 bases lining up with TRDD3. Since TCRdb gives no J gene, matching the DNA to germline was used here to assign it. CDR1 is TSWWSYY, CDR2 QGS, per germline. CDR3 length equals 18 residues. The CDR3 loop reads CALGELRPIWGCTDKLIF. DNA for the CDR3: TGTGCTCTGGGGGAACTTCGCCCAATCTGGGGGTGCACCGATAAACTCATCTTT.

This clone was seen more than once but under ten times. For this DNA, TCRdb reports the protein of a much larger clone, which diverges at residue 16, most likely from a read error; the protein presented here is translated directly from the DNA. No J gene was assigned, while the V gene was called as TRDV2; whether TRDD3, the table's D call, matches the DNA was not checked. CDR3 length: 18 residues. Germline CDR1 reads GEAIGNYY; CDR2 reads EKD. The CDR3 reads CACDDAGGPSWDTRQTFF. The CDR3 DNA reads as TGTGCCTGTGATGATGCTGGGGGCCCCTCCTGGGACACCCGACAGACGTTTTTC.

On this clone itself: One end of the junction varies from germline; a read error may be responsible. The chain is built from TRDV3 and TRDJ1, with D perhaps TRDD3 (5 bases). In the absence of a J gene in TCRdb, the DNA was matched to germline to assign it here. The CDR3 is made up of 13 amino acids. Germline CDR1 and CDR2: TVYSNPD and GDNSRS (reference sequence). In DNA, the CDR3 is TGCTCGGGGAGAGCCCCGTACACCGATAAACTCATCTTT. As protein: CSGRAPYTDKLIF.

Details on this clone: TCRdb attributes to this sequence the protein of a much larger clone, which differs from the DNA translation at residue 18; a read error is likely, and the protein displayed is translated from the DNA. This chain joins TRDV1 and TRDJ1, with 8 bases fitting TRDD2. The CDR3 is 22 amino acids. CDR1 and CDR2 from the germline V gene are TSWWSYY and QGS. In DNA, the CDR3 is TGTGCTCTTGGGGATAATCGCTCCCTCTTCCTACGACTTGGTTCCTACACCGGTAAACTCATCTTT. This translates into CALGDNRSLFLRLGSYTGKLIF.

The sample holds a few counts of this clone. A far more abundant clone sits one base away, making this likely a read error. Other DNA variants within this sample encode the same CDR3. The chain recombines TRDV2 with TRDJ1; D is possibly TRDD1 or TRDD3 (5 bases each). Trimming removed 2 bases at V and 1 base at J, with 25 bases between. CDR3 length: 19 amino acids. In germline, CDR1 is GEAIGNYY, CDR2 EKD. CDR3 residues: CACDIRRTPVKWGTDKLIF. CDR3 coding DNA: TGTGCCTGTGACATCCGGAGGACTCCCGTGAAATGGGGCACCGATAAACTCATCTTT.

As regards this clone: For this DNA, TCRdb reports the protein of a much larger clone, which diverges at residue 20, most likely from a read error; the protein presented here is translated directly from the DNA. V usage is TRDV1 and J usage is TRDJ1; 9 nucleotides align to TRDD3. Germline lookup yields CDR1 TSWWSYY and CDR2 QGS. The V and J ends lost 1 base and 4 bases, in that order; junction bases with no gene match: 37. CDR3 length equals 26 residues. CDR3 protein: CALGERSFPKTQVLLGECRVNDKLIF. CDR3 DNA: TGTGCTCTTGGGGAACGATCCTTCCCAAAGACCCAAGTGTTACTGGGGGAATGTCGAGTGAACGATAAACTCATCTTT.

In regard to this clone: This may be a read error, as it is one base from a much larger clone. Other DNA sequences in the same sample also yield this CDR3. In DNA form, the CDR3 reads TGTGCCTGTGACACCCTCGAAGTACTGGGGGAGGACACCGATAAACTCATCTTT. This codes for CACDTLEVLGEDTDKLIF. V usage is TRDV2 and J usage is TRDJ1, with 9 bases fitting TRDD3. Here the J gene came from matching the DNA to germline, since TCRdb omits it. CDR3 length equals 18 residues. Germline assignment: CDR1 GEAIGNYY and CDR2 EKD. The J segment lost 0 bases and the V segment lost 0 bases, leaving 10 bases of the junction unmatched.

This clone was seen repeatedly, ten times or more. Additional DNA sequences in this sample encode the identical CDR3. J is TRDJ1 and V is TRDV1, with D possibly being TRDD3 (5 bases). V lost 5 bases, J lost 0 bases, and 13 bases lay in between. Germline loops: CDR1 TSWWSYY, CDR2 QGS. The CDR3 runs 15 residues. CDR3 sequence reads: CALGKLLENTDKLIF. Here the CDR3 DNA reads TGTGCTCTTGGGAAGTTACTGGAGAACACCGATAAACTCATCTTT.

Details on this clone: This probably arose from a read error, given a far larger clone one base away. The same CDR3 arises from other DNA sequences in this sample as well. V and J are TRDV1 and TRDJ2; 13 nucleotides line up with TRDD3. This CDR3 comprises 24 residues. The V gene's germline CDR1 is TSWWSYY and CDR2 QGS. In DNA form, the CDR3 reads TGTGCTCTTGGGTCGTCCCTCGGCTGGGCTTACTGGGGGATACGCTTTGCTTTGACGGCACAACTCTTCTTT. Encoded protein: CALGSSLGWAYWGIRFALTAQLFF.

This clone was found a few times. A far larger clone is a single base away, which makes a read error likely. This sample includes further DNA sequences coding for the same CDR3. The V gene is TRDV1, but the J gene lacks a call; TRDD3 is taken as the D call from the table, unchecked against the DNA. The germline V gene has CDR1 TSWWSYY and CDR2 QGS. The length of the CDR3 is 19 residues. The CDR3 region is CALGYYYRSLLSYTDKLIF. The DNA for the CDR3 is TGTGCTCTTGGGTACTACTATCGGTCTTTGCTCTCGTACACCGATAAGCTCATCTTT.

Details on this clone: A far larger clone is off by one base, so a read error is likely. Other DNA sequences in this specimen translate into the identical CDR3. The V gene call reads TRDV2; no J gene was called; the table's D gene call, TRDD3, was not cross checked with the DNA. The CDR3 runs to 21 residues. Per germline, CDR1 GEAIGNYY and CDR2 EKD. CDR3 sequence (DNA): TGTGCCTGTGACACCGACAACTGGGGGATACGCGTCTTACCAATCACACCCCCTCGGATCTTC. This translates into CACDTDNWGIRVLPITPPRIF.

This clone has ten or more counts. V usage is TRDV1 and J usage is TRDJ1; perhaps D is TRDD2 or TRDD3 (6 bases each). Germline CDR1 TSWWSYY, CDR2 QGS. The CDR3 totals 21 residues. Trimming shortened V by 2 bases and J by 1 base, and 29 bases separated the two germline ends. CDR3 nucleotides: TGTGCTCTTGGGGAAAACTTCCTTATCGGGACTGGGAGAGTGTGCACCGATAAACTCATCTTT. It yields the protein CALGENFLIGTGRVCTDKLIF.

For this clone: A single base is all that separates this from a far larger clone, so a read error is likely. This specimen includes other DNA sequences encoding the same CDR3. This chain connects TRDV1 to TRDJ1; D gene uncertain. The J gene, absent from TCRdb, was called here by matching the DNA to germline. Trimming cost V 0 bases and J 0 bases, with 29 bases left between them. The CDR3 contains 22 residues. Per germline, CDR1 TSWWSYY and CDR2 QGS. The CDR3 loop is CALGELDLPRTLGSLYTDKLIF. CDR3 nucleotides: TGTGCTCTTGGGGAACTAGATCTCCCTCGTACCTTAGGATCCCTGTACACCGATAAACTCATCTTT.

The table lists this clone with a few counts. The amino acid sequence in TCRdb belongs to a much larger clone and departs from this DNA's translation at residue 4, likely a sequencing read error; the sequence shown is translated from the DNA. V and J are TRDV2 and TRDJ1; D is perhaps TRDD2 (5 bases). From germline, CDR1 is GEAIGNYY and CDR2 EKD. V was cut by 6 bases and J by 0 bases, with 16 bases left in between. The CDR3 sequence is 15 residues long. CDR3 protein: CACNPLLPYTDKLIF. The CDR3 region has the DNA TGTGCCTGTAACCCCCTTCTACCGTACACCGATAAACTCATCTTT.

Only a few counts were recorded for this clone. A far larger clone is off by one base, so a read error is likely. Other DNA sequences of this sample code for an identical CDR3. The rearrangement links TRDV2 to TRDJ2, with 12 bases aligning to TRDD3. As TCRdb names no J gene, one was assigned here on the basis of a DNA match to germline. CDR3 length: 16 amino acids. CDR1 is GEAIGNYY, CDR2 EKD, per germline. Trimming at V came to 3 bases and at J to 3 bases, leaving 4 bases not matched to a gene. The CDR3 nucleotides are TGTGCCTGTGACGTACTGGGGGATACTCTGACAGCACAACTCTTCTTT. Translation gives CACDVLGDTLTAQLFF.

This clone was counted ten times or more. A far larger clone is only one base removed, so a read error is likely. Other nucleotide sequences from this sample produce the same CDR3. For the CDR3, the DNA is TGTGCCTGTGATCGACTGGGGGATACCCGCACCGATAAACTCATCTTT. Protein product: CACDRLGDTRTDKLIF. This chain links TRDV2 with TRDJ1; 12 nucleotides align to TRDD3. TCRdb offers no J gene call, so here the DNA was matched to germline to obtain one. The germline CDR1 and CDR2 sequences are GEAIGNYY and EKD. The CDR3 has 16 amino acids. After removal of 4 bases from V and 1 base from J, the junction contained 6 bases not matched to a gene.

The table lists this clone with a few counts. TCRdb's listed protein matches a much larger clone and diverges from this DNA's translation at residue 20, likely through a read error; the protein shown comes from the DNA. V is TRAV38-2/DV8 and J is TRDJ1; TRDD3 matches 7 bases. TCRdb leaves out the J gene; it was filled in here by matching the DNA to germline. The CDR3 runs 24 residues. CDR1 is TSESDYY and CDR2 is QEAYKQQN in the germline V gene. The CDR3: CAYRSTPRLRGLPGGRPFTGKLIF. CDR3 DNA: TGTGCTTATAGGAGCACCCCGCGGCTACGTGGCCTCCCTGGGGGCCGGCCTTTCACCGGTAAACTCATCTTT.

This clone was found a few times. TCRdb shows a much larger clone's protein in place of this DNA's translation, and the two differ at residue 4, likely through a read error; the protein shown is translated from the DNA. The chain combines TRDV2 with TRDJ1, with D perhaps TRDD3 (6 bases). The J gene was not available in TCRdb and was assigned here by matching the DNA to germline segments. From germline, CDR1 is GEAIGNYY and CDR2 EKD. The length of the CDR3 is 14 residues. Here the CDR3 reads CACVTAGDSDKLIF. The CDR3 coding sequence is TGTGCCTGTGTCACCGCAGGGGATTCCGATAAACTCATCTTT.

This clone was picked up a small number of times. TCRdb shows a much larger clone's protein in place of this DNA's translation, and the two differ at residue 3, likely through a read error; the protein shown is translated from the DNA. The chain is built from TRDV1 and TRDJ1; TRDD3 agrees at 12 bases. Since TCRdb gives no J gene, matching the DNA to germline was used here to assign it. Germline CDR1 reads TSWWSYY; CDR2 reads QGS. The CDR3 totals 26 residues. The CDR3 DNA sequence: TGTGCTCCTGGGGAACTCCATACCTTCCTACAGACCCCGTACTGGGGGATACAGTCTTGCACCGATAAACTCATCTTT. The encoded protein is CAPGELHTFLQTPYWGIQSCTDKLIF.